Each of the 26 T cell receptor beta chains below was sequenced from the same sample in a study of T cells in Graves' hyperthyroidism and ophthalmopathy. The CDR3 regions of TCR beta were amplified from RNA transcripts. First-round RT-PCR of the TCR CDR3 relied on the HTBI primer set. One entry per CDR3 protein, called by TCRdb with MiXCR from the multiplex PCR reads. Among fewer than 650,000 distinct CDR3 sequences listed, roughly 14% were seen once. Sequencing was done on a sample of blood. These TCRs come from a young woman with Graves' hyperthyroidism that later progressed to Graves' ophthalmopathy.

This clonotype was observed at least ten times. This chain links TRBV29-1 with TRBJ2-7, with D perhaps being TRBD1 or TRBD2 (5 bases each). Germline assignment: CDR1 SQVTM and CDR2 ANQGSEA. V lost 7 bases and J lost 6, with 16 bases in between. There are 12 residues in the CDR3. CDR3 region: CSAAGAGREQYF. CDR3 coding DNA: TGCAGCGCCGCCGGGGCAGGACGCGAGCAGTACTTC.

The chain uses TRBV27 and TRBJ2-2; tentative D call: TRBD1 (7 bases). CDR3 length: 14 amino acids. With 8 bases removed from V and 4 bases from J, the gap between germline ends came to 14 bases. Germline values: CDR1 MNHEY, CDR2 SMNVEV (reference sequence). CDR3 DNA sequence: TGTGCCAGCGGAAACAGGGGAGGCACCGGGGAGCTGTTTTTT. Protein sequence: CASGNRGGTGELFF.

In nucleotides, the CDR3 is TGTGCCAGCAGCCATCCCACACCAGGAGGGGCCCGGGGCTACACCTTC. Translating gives CASSHPTPGGARGYTF. The chain employs TRBV4-2 and TRBJ1-2; maybe TRBD1 (5 bases). CDR1 and CDR2 (germline): LGHNA, YNFKEQ. The CDR3 length is 16 residues. Between the trimmed V and J ends, which lost 3 bases and 8 bases, there was a span of 22 bases.

This clonotype has only a few counts. The chain joins TRBV6-1 to TRBJ1-2; 10 bases match TRBD1. Trimming cost V 5 bases and J 10 bases; bases outside gene matches: 10. The V gene's germline CDR1 is MNHNS and CDR2 SASEGT. The CDR3 is 14 amino acids. CDR3 sequence: CASSSGQGVGDYTF. The CDR3 nucleotides are TGTGCCAGCAGTTCCGGACAGGGGGTTGGAGACTACACCTTC.

The sample holds many counts of this clonotype. The chain uses TRBV30 and TRBJ1-1, with D possibly being TRBD1 (5 bases). Germline V gene data show CDR1 as GTSNPN and CDR2 as SVGIG (reference sequence). The ends were cut back, 3 bases at V and 3 bases at J, with 8 bases in the middle. This CDR3 region has 12 residues. The CDR3: CAWRGGDTEAFF. CDR3 DNA: TGTGCCTGGAGGGGGGGGGACACTGAAGCTTTCTTT.

The V and J genes are TRBV27 and TRBJ2-7; D is undetermined. CDR1 is MNHEY, CDR2 SMNVEV, per germline (reference sequence). The germline V and J ends were trimmed by 1 base and 0 bases, with 10 bases remaining between them. The CDR3 totals 15 residues. The CDR3, as DNA: TGTGCCAGCAGTTTATTCGTCTCCAGCTCCTACGAGCAGTACTTC. This codes for CASSLFVSSSYEQYF.

The chain couples TRBV6-2 or TRBV6-3 to TRBJ1-1, with 8 bases identical to TRBD1. With 8 bases clipped from V and 1 base from J, the junction kept 12 bases outside the gene matches. This CDR3 has 16 amino acids. The germline CDR1 and CDR2 sequences are MNHEY and SVGEGT. Written as DNA, the CDR3 is TGTGCCAGCCGTACCGGACAGGGCAACCGGAACACTGAAGCTTTCTTT. It specifies CASRTGQGNRNTEAFF.

The sample holds many counts of this clonotype. J is TRBJ2-1 and V is TRBV5-1; TRBD1 matches at 9 bases. Germline CDR1 and CDR2: SGHRS and YFSETQ. V lost 0 bases to trimming and J lost 8 bases; unmatched junction nucleotides: 6. This CDR3 is built from 15 residues. The CDR3 loop is CASSLGTGVGHEQFF. CDR3 coding DNA: TGCGCCAGCAGCTTGGGGACAGGGGTAGGTCATGAGCAGTTCTTC.

This clonotype was counted ten times or more. The chain is built from TRBV4-1 and TRBJ2-7, with TRBD2 identical over 7 bases. The germline CDR1 and CDR2 sequences are MGHRA and YSYEKL. Germline trimming cut 0 bases from V and 1 base from J; bases unmatched to any gene: 3. CDR3 length: 15 residues. As DNA, the CDR3 is TGCGCCAGCAGCCAAGAGGGGGAGGGATCCTACGAGCAGTACTTC. Translating gives CASSQEGEGSYEQYF.

This clonotype was seen repeatedly, ten times or more. V usage is TRBV19 and J usage is TRBJ1-1; 7 bases are shared with TRBD1. The CDR3 consists of 15 residues. Trimming took 3 bases from V and 1 from J; bases not matched to a gene: 5. Germline V gives CDR1 LNHDA, CDR2 SQIVND (reference sequence). The CDR3 DNA reads TGTGCCAGTAGTATCGGTGACAGGGCGAACACTGAAGCTTTCTTT. Its protein product is CASSIGDRANTEAFF.

This clonotype was picked up many times. The chain joins TRBV12-5 to TRBJ2-1, with 8 bases fitting TRBD2. Germline loops: CDR1 LGHNT, CDR2 FRNRAP. Trimming took 5 bases from V and 4 from J; bases not matched to a gene: 10. CDR3 length: 16 residues. CDR3 in amino acids: CASGPTDTSGYNEQFF. The CDR3 DNA sequence: TGTGCTAGTGGTCCGACGGACACTAGCGGTTACAATGAGCAGTTCTTC.

This clonotype came up many times. J is TRBJ1-6 and V is TRBV12-3 or TRBV12-4; no clear D gene. Trimming took 4 bases from V and 6 from J, leaving 10 bases between them. The CDR3 covers 14 residues. CDR3 region: CASSWEDGNSPLHF. The CDR3 bases are TGTGCCAGCAGTTGGGAGGACGGTAATTCACCCCTCCACTTT.

The V gene is TRBV15, the J gene TRBJ2-1; D unresolved. The CDR3 sequence is 14 residues long. Germline V gene sequence: CDR1 LNHNV, CDR2 YYDKDF (reference sequence). The V end was cut by 0 bases, the J end by 6 bases, with 9 bases between. The CDR3 sequence: CATSRDRAGNEQFF. For the CDR3, the DNA is TGTGCCACCAGCAGAGATCGGGCCGGCAATGAGCAGTTCTTC.

The gene calls are TRBV30 and TRBJ1-1; D not resolved. This CDR3 has 14 residues. From germline, CDR1 is GTSNPN and CDR2 SVGIG (reference sequence). Trimming shortened V by 2 bases and J by 0 bases, and 10 bases separated the two germline ends. CDR3 nucleotides: TGTGCCTGGAGTCTTGGAGCCATGAACACTGAAGCTTTCTTT. Its protein product is CAWSLGAMNTEAFF.

This clonotype was counted ten times or more. The J gene is TRBJ1-4, the V gene TRBV19, with 7 bases that match TRBD1. This CDR3 is built from 16 residues. Trimming cost V 7 bases and J 5 bases; bases outside gene matches: 13. The germline gives CDR1 LNHDA, CDR2 SQIVND (reference sequence). CDR3 DNA: TGTGCCAGTACCCTGCTCAGGGGGGGAGAGAATGAAAAACTGTTTTTT. Amino acid sequence: CASTLLRGGENEKLFF.

V is TRBV25-1 and J is TRBJ1-2, with D uncertain. Germline CDR1 MGHDK, CDR2 SYGVNS. The CDR3 contains 14 residues. Trimming stripped 1 base from V and 6 bases from J, with 12 bases between. CDR3: CASSESPAVHGYTF. The CDR3 DNA reads TGTGCCAGCAGTGAATCCCCGGCGGTCCATGGCTACACCTTC.

In this sample, this clonotype turned up many times. The gene calls are TRBV5-1 and TRBJ2-7; 8 bases are a match to TRBD1. Germline V lookup: CDR1 SGHRS, CDR2 YFSETQ. There are 13 residues in the CDR3. The trim removed 4 bases at V and 6 bases at J, leaving 6 bases unmatched. CDR3 nucleotides: TGCGCCAGCAGCCGAGGACAGGGTAGCGAGCAGTACTTC. It specifies CASSRGQGSEQYF.

V is TRBV18 and J is TRBJ2-1; the D gene could be TRBD1 or TRBD2 (5 bases each). V lost 8 bases and J lost 7, with 18 bases in between. The CDR3 runs to 14 residues. Germline CDR1 reads KGHSH; CDR2 reads LQKENI. This chain's CDR3 is CASHREGAWNEQFF. The CDR3 DNA reads as TGTGCCAGCCATCGGGAAGGGGCCTGGAATGAGCAGTTCTTC.

The chain uses TRBV24-1 and TRBJ2-3; D remains ambiguous. The CDR3 covers 12 residues. Germline values: CDR1 KGHDR, CDR2 SFDVKD. Trimming shortened V by 5 bases and J by 4 bases, and 6 bases separated the two germline ends. CDR3 residues: CATSARSDTQYF. The CDR3 region has the DNA TGTGCCACCAGTGCCCGCTCAGATACGCAGTATTTT.

This clonotype showed up just a few times. The V and J genes are TRBV12-3 or TRBV12-4 and TRBJ2-1, with TRBD2 as a possible D gene (5 bases). V lost 7 bases and J lost 5, with 18 bases in between. The CDR3 covers 15 residues. The CDR3 DNA follows: TGTGCCAGCACCGAGGCTAGCCGACTCAACAATGAGCAGTTCTTC. It yields the protein CASTEASRLNNEQFF.

The V and J genes are TRBV7-8 and TRBJ2-5; tentatively, D is TRBD2 (5 bases). CDR3 length: 14 residues. V dropped 5 bases and J dropped 5 bases, with 15 bases sitting between them. In germline, CDR1 is SGHVS, CDR2 FQNEAQ. CDR3 sequence: CASSLDLGLETQYF. The CDR3 region has the DNA TGTGCCAGCAGCCTGGACTTGGGCCTGGAGACCCAGTACTTC.

The V call is TRBV3-1, the J call TRBJ2-3; no reliable D call. V was pared by 0 bases and J by 0 bases, with 16 bases between. CDR3 length equals 18 residues. CDR1 LGHDT and CDR2 YNNKEL come from the germline V gene (reference sequence). CDR3 loop: CASSQEHSTLYSTDTQYF. The CDR3 DNA reads as TGTGCCAGCAGCCAAGAACATTCTACCTTATATAGCACAGATACGCAGTATTTT.

This clonotype was seen many times. This chain connects TRBV27 to TRBJ2-1; D tentatively fits TRBD1 or TRBD2 (5 bases each). The germline V gene has CDR1 MNHEY and CDR2 SMNVEV (reference sequence). CDR3 length: 15 residues. V was cut by 5 bases and J by 2 bases, with 13 bases left in between. DNA of the CDR3: TGTGCCAGCAGTGCTCGGGACCTCGCCTACAATGAGCAGTTCTTC. Translating it yields CASSARDLAYNEQFF.

With respect to this clonotype: This may stem from a read error, because a much larger clone lies one nucleotide away. This sequence joins TRBV7-9 and TRBJ2-7; TRBD1 is a possible D gene (6 bases). The CDR3 covers 12 residues. The germline gives CDR1 SEHNR, CDR2 FQNEAQ (reference sequence). Deletions cut 5 bases from V and 3 bases from J, with 8 bases between. The CDR3 DNA sequence: TGTGCCAGCAGCCGGACAGACTACGAGCAGTACTTC. As protein: CASSRTDYEQYF.

The chain combines TRBV12-5 with TRBJ2-7; no clear D. The CDR3 extends over 13 amino acids. The V gene lost 0 bases and the J gene lost 1 base, with 4 bases spanning the gap. Germline V gene data show CDR1 as LGHNT and CDR2 as FRNRAP. The CDR3 is CASGLVGSYEQYF. For the CDR3, the DNA is TGTGCTAGTGGTTTGGTGGGGTCCTACGAGCAGTACTTC.

This clonotype was recorded many times. The rearrangement links TRBV15 to TRBJ1-3; 10 nucleotides align to TRBD1. V trimming: 8 bases; J trimming: 2 bases; junction bases outside the gene matches: 6. The CDR3 runs 15 residues. CDR1 LNHNV and CDR2 YYDKDF come from the germline V gene (reference sequence). As DNA, the CDR3 is TGTGCCACCGGGATCGGACAGGGGGCTGGAAACACCATATATTTT. Its protein product is CATGIGQGAGNTIYF.